The sequence of this T cell receptor beta chain was determined in a study of technical replicates of blood from a few donors. Germline CDR1 reads SGHRS; CDR2 reads YFSETQ. The CDR3 totals 14 residues. Losses at the gene ends were 4 bases for V and 6 bases for J; bases not matched to a gene: 9. The table came from immunoSEQ multiplex PCR; TCRdb's copy has only in-frame clones and leaves some out. The sample records under 80,000 clones, around 97% being singletons. The V call is TRBV5-1, the J call TRBJ1-2, with 7 bases that match TRBD1. The source of this sequence is a human donor in good health. Sequenced sample: T cells isolated from PBMCs. CDR3 nucleotide sequence: TGCGCCAGCAGCCTCAATCGACAGGGCGATGGCTACACCTTC. It is translated as CASSLNRQGDGYTF.